This T cell receptor (beta chain) was captured by sequencing in a study of spatial heterogeneity in lung cancer. As for the study in general: The 72 donors had untreated early-stage non-small cell lung cancer. Sequence detection consistently recorded a greater number of beta-chain than alpha-chain sequences. Study outcomes and limitations: Relative to follow-up, resection was when ubiquitous expanded tumor TCRs appeared more in blood.

Every TCR cDNA molecule carried a tag that served as a unique molecular identifier. Each CDR3 protein is one row after TCRdb ran MiXCR on the 5' RACE reads. This sample carries tens of thousands of distinct CDR3 sequences, roughly 7.4% of them seen once, and the ten largest clones take 35% to 45%. As to time point: blood at routine non-recurrence follow-up after resection. Whole RNA came from tumor, nontumor lung or frozen PBMC and was sequenced without being sorted. This clonotype turned up a few times. Its cognate antigen is unknown. Germline V gene sequence: CDR1 SEHNR, CDR2 FQNEAQ (reference sequence). Trimming pared 5 bases from V and 9 bases from J, leaving 16 bases between. The CDR3 extends over 13 amino acids.

The chain links TRBV7-9 to TRBJ1-1; no reliable D call. The sequence was obtained from a female donor with early-stage non-small cell lung cancer. Sequencing was performed on PBMCs, taken at follow-up. CDR3 sequence: CASSPVSSLKAFF. CDR3 nucleotide sequence: TGTGCCAGCAGCCCCGTGAGTTCATTGAAAGCTTTCTTT. The full variable domain, its missing parts supplied by reference TRBV7-9 and TRBJ1-1, is DTGVSQNPRHKITKRGQNVTFRCDPISEHNRLYWYRQTLGQGPEFLTYFQNEAQLEKSRLLSDRFSAERPKGSFSTLEIQRTEQGDSAMYLCASSPVSSLKAFFGQGTRLTVV.